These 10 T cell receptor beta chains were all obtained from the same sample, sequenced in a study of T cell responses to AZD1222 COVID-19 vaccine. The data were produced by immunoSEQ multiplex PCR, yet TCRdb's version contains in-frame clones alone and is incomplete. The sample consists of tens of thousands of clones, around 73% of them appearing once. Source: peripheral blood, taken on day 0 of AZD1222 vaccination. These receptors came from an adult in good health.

As DNA, the CDR3 is TGTGCCACCCGGGGGGACAAGGGTACGGAGACCCAGTACTTC. This sequence encodes CATRGDKGTETQYF. V gene TRBV21-1 combines with J gene TRBJ2-5; the table names TRBD2, a call not compared with the DNA. TRBV21-1 is reported as a pseudogene. The CDR3 extends over 14 amino acids.

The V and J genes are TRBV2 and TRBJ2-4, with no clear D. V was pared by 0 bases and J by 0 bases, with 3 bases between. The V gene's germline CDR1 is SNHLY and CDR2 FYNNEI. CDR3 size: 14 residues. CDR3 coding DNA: TGTGCCAGCAGTGAAGCCGTAGCCAAAAACATTCAGTACTTC. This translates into CASSEAVAKNIQYF. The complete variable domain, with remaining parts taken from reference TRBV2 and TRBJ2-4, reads EPEVTQTPSHQVTQMGQEVILRCVPISNHLYFYWYRQILGQKVEFLVSFYNNEISEKSEIFDDQFSVERPDGSNFTLKIRSTKLEDSAMYFCASSEAVAKNIQYFGAGTRLSVL.

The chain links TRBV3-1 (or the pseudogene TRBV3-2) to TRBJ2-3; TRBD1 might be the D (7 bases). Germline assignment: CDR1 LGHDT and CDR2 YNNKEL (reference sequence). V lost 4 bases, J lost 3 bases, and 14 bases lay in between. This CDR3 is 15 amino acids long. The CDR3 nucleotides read TGTGCCAGCAGCCGACTAGGGGGCCCTACAGATACGCAGTATTTT. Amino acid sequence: CASSRLGGPTDTQYF.

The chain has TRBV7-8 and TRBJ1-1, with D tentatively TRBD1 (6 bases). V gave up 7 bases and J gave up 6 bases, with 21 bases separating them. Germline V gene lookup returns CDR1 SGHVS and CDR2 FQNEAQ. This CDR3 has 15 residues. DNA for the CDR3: TGTGCCAGCAACCATCGGAGACAGGCGACCTCTGAAGCTTTCTTT. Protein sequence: CASNHRRQATSEAFF. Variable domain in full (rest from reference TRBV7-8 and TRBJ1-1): GAGVSQSPRYKVAKRGQDVALRCDPISGHVSLFWYQQALGQGPEFLTYFQNEAQLDKSGLPSDRFFAERPEGSVSTLKIQRTQQEDSAVYLCASNHRRQATSEAFFGQGTRLTVV.

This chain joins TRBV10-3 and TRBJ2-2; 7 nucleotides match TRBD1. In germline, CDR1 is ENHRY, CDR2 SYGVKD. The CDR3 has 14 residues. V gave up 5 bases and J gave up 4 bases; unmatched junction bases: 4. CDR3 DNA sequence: TGTGCCATCAGTCCAGGGGGTTTCACCGGGGAGCTGTTTTTT. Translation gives CAISPGGFTGELFF.

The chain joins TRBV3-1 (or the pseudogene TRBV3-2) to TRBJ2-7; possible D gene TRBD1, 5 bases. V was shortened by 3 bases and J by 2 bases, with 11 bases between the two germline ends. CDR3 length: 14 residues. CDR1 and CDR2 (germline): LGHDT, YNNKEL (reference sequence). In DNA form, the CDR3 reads TGTGCCAGCAGCCACGGACATACCCCCTACGAGCAGTACTTC. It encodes CASSHGHTPYEQYF.

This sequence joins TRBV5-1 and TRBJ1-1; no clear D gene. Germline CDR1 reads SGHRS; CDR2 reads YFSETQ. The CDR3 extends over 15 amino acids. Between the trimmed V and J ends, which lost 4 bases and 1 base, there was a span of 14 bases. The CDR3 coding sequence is TGCGCCAGCAGCCCCGGCCGCGATACGAACACTGAAGCTTTCTTT. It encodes CASSPGRDTNTEAFF.

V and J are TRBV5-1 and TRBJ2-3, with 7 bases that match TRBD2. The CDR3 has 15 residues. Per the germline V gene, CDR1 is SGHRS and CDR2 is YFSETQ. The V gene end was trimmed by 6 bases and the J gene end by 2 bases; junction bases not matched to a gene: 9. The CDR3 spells CASTRSGMPTDTQYF. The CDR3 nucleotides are TGCGCCAGCACCCGGAGCGGGATGCCCACAGATACGCAGTATTTT.

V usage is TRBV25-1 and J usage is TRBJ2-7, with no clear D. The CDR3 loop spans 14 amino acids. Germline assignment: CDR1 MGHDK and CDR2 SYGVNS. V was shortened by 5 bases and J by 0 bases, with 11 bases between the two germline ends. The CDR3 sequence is CASSSQVSSYEQYF. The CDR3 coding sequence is TGTGCCAGCAGTTCGCAGGTAAGCTCCTACGAGCAGTACTTC.

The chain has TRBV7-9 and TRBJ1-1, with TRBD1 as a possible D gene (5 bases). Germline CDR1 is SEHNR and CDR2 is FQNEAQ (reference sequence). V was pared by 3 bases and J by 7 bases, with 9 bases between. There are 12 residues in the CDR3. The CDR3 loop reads CASSLGDGEAFF. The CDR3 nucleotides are TGTGCCAGCAGCTTGGGGGACGGTGAAGCTTTCTTT.